This TCR beta chain comes out of a study of T cell responses to AZD1222 COVID-19 vaccine. About this clone: What it binds is unknown.

Method: immunoSEQ multiplex PCR; TCRdb's copy keeps in-frame clones and lacks some. This table has roughly 90,000 clones, approximately 89% appearing once. Study outcomes and limitations: Reports say nearly half of spike-specific TCRs go after unmutated variant regions. It was only six AZD1222 recipients who were seropositive at baseline. Repertoire samples came only from after the peak T cell response. Spike-specific TCR breadth rose after two AZD1222 doses, and depth rose as well.

Germline V gene data show CDR1 as SEHNR and CDR2 as FQNEAQ (reference sequence). This CDR3 is 12 amino acids long. The V end was cut by 5 bases, the J end by 2 bases, with 6 bases between. This clonotype was sampled from an adult who received the AZD1222 COVID-19 vaccine. The chain employs TRBV7-9 and TRBJ1-1; no definite D call. The sequencing used peripheral blood, collected 28 days after the second AZD1222 dose. CDR3 residues: CASSNPNTEAFF. In DNA, the CDR3 is TGTGCCAGCAGCAACCCTAACACTGAAGCTTTCTTT.